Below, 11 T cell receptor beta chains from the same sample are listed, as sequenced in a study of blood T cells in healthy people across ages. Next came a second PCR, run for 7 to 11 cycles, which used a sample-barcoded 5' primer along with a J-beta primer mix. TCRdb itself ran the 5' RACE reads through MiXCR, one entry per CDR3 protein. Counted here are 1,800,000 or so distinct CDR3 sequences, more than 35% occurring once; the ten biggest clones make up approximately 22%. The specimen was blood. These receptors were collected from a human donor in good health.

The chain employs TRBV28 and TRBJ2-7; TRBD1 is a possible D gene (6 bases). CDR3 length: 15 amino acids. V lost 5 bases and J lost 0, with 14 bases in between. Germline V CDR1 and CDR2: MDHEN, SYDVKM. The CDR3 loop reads CASSGRDKSSYEQYF. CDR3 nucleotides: TGTGCCAGCAGTGGCCGGGACAAGAGCTCCTACGAGCAGTACTTC.

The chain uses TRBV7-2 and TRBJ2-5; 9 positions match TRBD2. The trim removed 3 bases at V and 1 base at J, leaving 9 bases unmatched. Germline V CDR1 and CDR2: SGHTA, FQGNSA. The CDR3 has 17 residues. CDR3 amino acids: CASSFSLRGGPQETQYF. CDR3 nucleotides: TGTGCCAGCAGCTTCTCCTTGCGGGGGGGCCCCCAAGAGACCCAGTACTTC.

This chain's CDR3 is CASSFLADFDSTDTQYF. CDR3 nucleotide sequence: TGTGCCAGCAGTTTTTTAGCGGATTTTGATAGCACAGATACGCAGTATTTT. The rearrangement links TRBV12-3 or TRBV12-4 to TRBJ2-3, with D possibly TRBD2 on 6 matching bases. This CDR3 has 17 amino acids. The V end lost 3 bases, the J end lost 0 bases, and 16 bases lay between the germline ends.

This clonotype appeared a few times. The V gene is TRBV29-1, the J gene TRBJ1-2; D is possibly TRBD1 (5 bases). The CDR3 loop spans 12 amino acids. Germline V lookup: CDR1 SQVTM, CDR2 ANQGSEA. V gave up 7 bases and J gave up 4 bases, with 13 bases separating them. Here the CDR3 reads CSAGQSSYGYTF. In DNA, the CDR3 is TGCAGCGCCGGACAAAGTTCCTATGGCTACACCTTC.

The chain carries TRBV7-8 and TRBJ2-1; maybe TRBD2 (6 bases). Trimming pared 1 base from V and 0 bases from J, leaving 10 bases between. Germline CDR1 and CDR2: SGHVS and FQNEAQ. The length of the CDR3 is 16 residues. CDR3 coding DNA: TGTGCCAGCAGCTTAGGCGGGGACCTCTCCTACAATGAGCAGTTCTTC. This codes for CASSLGGDLSYNEQFF.

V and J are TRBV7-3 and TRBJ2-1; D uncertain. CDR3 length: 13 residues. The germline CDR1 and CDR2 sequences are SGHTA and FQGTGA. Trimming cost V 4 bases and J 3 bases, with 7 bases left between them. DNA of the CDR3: TGTGCCAGCAGCTATCAACTCTACAATGAGCAGTTCTTC. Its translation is CASSYQLYNEQFF.

The CDR3, as DNA: TGTGCCAGCAGCTTAAGAGACGGGGGACCCCAGCATTTT. Translation gives CASSLRDGGPQHF. The chain has TRBV7-3 and TRBJ1-5, with a tentative D call TRBD1 (5 bases). CDR3 length: 13 amino acids. The germline V and J ends were trimmed by 1 base and 10 bases, with 11 bases remaining between them. Germline CDR1 is SGHTA and CDR2 is FQGTGA.

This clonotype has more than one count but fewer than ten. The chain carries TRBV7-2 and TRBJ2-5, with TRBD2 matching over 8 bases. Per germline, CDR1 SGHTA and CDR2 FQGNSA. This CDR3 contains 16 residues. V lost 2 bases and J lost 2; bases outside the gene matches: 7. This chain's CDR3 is CASSLNRGGRQETQYF. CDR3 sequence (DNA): TGTGCCAGCAGCTTAAACCGGGGGGGCCGGCAAGAGACCCAGTACTTC. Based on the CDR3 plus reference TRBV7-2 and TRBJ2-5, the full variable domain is GAGVSQSPSNKVTEKGKDVELRCDPISGHTALYWYRQSLGQGLEFLIYFQGNSAPDKSGLPSDRFSAERTGGSVSTLTIQRTQQEDSAVYLCASSLNRGGRQETQYFGPGTRLLVL.

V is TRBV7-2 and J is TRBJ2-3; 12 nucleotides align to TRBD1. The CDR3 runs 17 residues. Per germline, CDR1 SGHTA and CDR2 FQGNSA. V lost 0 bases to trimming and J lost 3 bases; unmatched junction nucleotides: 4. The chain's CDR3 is CASSLAGTGGKTDTQYF. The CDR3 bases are TGTGCCAGCAGCTTAGCCGGGACAGGGGGCAAGACAGATACGCAGTATTTT.

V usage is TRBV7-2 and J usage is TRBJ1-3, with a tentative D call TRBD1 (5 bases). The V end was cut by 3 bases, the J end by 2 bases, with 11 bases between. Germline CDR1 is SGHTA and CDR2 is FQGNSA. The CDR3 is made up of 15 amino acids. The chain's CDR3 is CASSFRGGAGNTIYF. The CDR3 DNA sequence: TGTGCCAGCAGCTTCCGCGGGGGGGCTGGAAACACCATATATTTT.

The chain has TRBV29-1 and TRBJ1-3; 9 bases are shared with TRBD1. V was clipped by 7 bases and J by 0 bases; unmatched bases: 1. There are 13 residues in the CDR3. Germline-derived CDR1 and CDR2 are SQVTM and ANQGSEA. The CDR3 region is CSGQGDSGNTIYF. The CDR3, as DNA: TGCAGCGGACAGGGGGACTCTGGAAACACCATATATTTT.